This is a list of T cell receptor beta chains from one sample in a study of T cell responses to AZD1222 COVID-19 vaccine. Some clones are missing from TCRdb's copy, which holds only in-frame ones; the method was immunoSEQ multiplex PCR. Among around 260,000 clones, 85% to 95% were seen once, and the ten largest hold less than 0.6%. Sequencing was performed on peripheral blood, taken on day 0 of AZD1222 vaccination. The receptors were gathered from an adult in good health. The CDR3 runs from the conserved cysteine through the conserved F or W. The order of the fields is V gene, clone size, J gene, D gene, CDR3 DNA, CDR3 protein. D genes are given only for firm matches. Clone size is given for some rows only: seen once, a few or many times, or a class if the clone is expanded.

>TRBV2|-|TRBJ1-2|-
TGTGCCAGCAGTGAGCAGGGGAGGGATGGCTACACCTTC
CASSEQGRDGYTF
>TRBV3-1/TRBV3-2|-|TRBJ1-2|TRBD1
TGTGCCAGCAGCCAGACAGGGAGGTATGGCTACACCTTC
CASSQTGRYGYTF
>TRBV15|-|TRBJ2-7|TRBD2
TGTGCCACCAGCAGAGGGGCGGCGGGGGTTAGCTCCTACGAGCAGTACTTC
CATSRGAAGVSSYEQYF
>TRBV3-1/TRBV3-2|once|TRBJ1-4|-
TGTGCCAGCAGTTCCAGGGGTACTAATGAAAAACTGTTTTTT
CASSSRGTNEKLFF
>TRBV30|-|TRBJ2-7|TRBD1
TGTGCCTGGAGTCGGACAGGGTCGTCCTACGAGCAGTACTTC
CAWSRTGSSYEQYF
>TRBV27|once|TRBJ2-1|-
TGTGCCAGCAGGGAAGCTAGTTCGAGAATGAATGAGCAGTTCTTC
CASREASSRMNEQFF
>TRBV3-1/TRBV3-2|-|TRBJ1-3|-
TGTGCCAGCAGCCAAGTAGGGTTTAAGCGTGTGAACACCATATATTTT
CASSQVGFKRVNTIYF
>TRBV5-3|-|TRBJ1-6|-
TGTGCCAGAAGCCTACTGGGCGCCGGGACGGAAAATTCACCCCTCCACTTT
CARSLLGAGTENSPLHF
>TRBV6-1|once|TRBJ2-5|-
TGTGCCAGCAGTGAAATCCAAGAGACCCAGTACTTC
CASSEIQETQYF
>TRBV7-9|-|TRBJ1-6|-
TGTGCCAGCAGCCAGGGGCAGGTGAATTCACCCCTCCACTTT
CASSQGQVNSPLHF
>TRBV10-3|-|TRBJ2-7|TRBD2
TGTGCCATCAGTGAGTCGGCGGGAGGGGTTGACGAGCAGTACTTC
CAISESAGGVDEQYF
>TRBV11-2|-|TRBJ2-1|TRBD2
TGTGCCAGCAGCTCCTCCCGGGGTTCTAGCGGGAGGGTCTACAATGAGCAGTTCTTC
CASSSSRGSSGRVYNEQFF
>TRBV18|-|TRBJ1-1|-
TGTGCCAGCTCACCCGCGGCTGAAGCTTTCTTT
CASSPAAEAFF
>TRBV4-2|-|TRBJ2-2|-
TGTGCCAGCAGCCAAGATGAGATTGGGCGGGAGAACACCGGGGAGCTGTTTTTT
CASSQDEIGRENTGELFF
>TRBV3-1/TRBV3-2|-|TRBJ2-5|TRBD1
TGTGCCAGCACGATGACAGGGGGCTGGGAGACCCAGTACTTC
CASTMTGGWETQYF
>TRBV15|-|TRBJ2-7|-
TGTGCCACCAGCAGAGATTTCGGGAACTACGAGCAGTACTTC
CATSRDFGNYEQYF
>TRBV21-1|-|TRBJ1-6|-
TGTGCCAGCAGCTACGAAGCAGGGGGCACAGGCCCTAATAATTCACCCCTCCACTTT
CASSYEAGGTGPNNSPLHF
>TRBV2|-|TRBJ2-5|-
TGTGCCAGTGGTTCAGGGGTGGGAGAGACCCAGTACTTC
CASGSGVGETQYF
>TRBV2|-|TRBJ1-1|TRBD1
TGTGCCAACAGTAGGGGGCAAACTGAAGCTTTCTTT
CANSRGQTEAFF
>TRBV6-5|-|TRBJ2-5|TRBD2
TGTGCCAGCAGTTACACCGGGACTAGGGGGCAAGAGACCCAGTACTTC
CASSYTGTRGQETQYF
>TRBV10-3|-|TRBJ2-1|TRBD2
TGTGCCATCAGCGGGACTAGCGGGAGGATCGACCAGTTCTTC
CAISGTSGRIDQFF
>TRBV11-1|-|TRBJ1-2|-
TGTGCCAGCAGCCGACGAGGGGACTATGGCTACACCTTC
CASSRRGDYGYTF
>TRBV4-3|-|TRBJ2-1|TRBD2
TGCGCCAGCAGCCCCCGGACTAGCGGGAACAATGAGCAGTTCTTC
CASSPRTSGNNEQFF
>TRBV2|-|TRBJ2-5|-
TGTGCCAGCAGTGGAGGAGGGGGAGAGACCCAGTACTTC
CASSGGGGETQYF
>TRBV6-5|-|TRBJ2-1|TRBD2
TGTGCCAGCAGGCCCCGACTAGCGGGGTCTGGTGAGCAGTTCTTC
CASRPRLAGSGEQFF
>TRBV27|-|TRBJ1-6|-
TGTGCCAGCAGGTCCGGACTACGCTTCTATAATTCACCCCTCCACTTT
CASRSGLRFYNSPLHF
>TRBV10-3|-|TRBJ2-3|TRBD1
TGTGCCATCAACTCGGGACAGGGGAGCACAGATACGCAGTATTTT
CAINSGQGSTDTQYF
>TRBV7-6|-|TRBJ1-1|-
TGTGCCAGCAGCTTCCAGGAGAACACTGAAGCTTTCTTT
CASSFQENTEAFF
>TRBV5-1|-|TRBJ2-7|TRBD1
TGCGCCAGCAGCCAAGACAGGGGGTTTTACGAGCAGTACTTC
CASSQDRGFYEQYF
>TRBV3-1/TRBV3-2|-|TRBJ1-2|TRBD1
TGTGCCAGCAGCCACACGACAGGGGATGGCTACACCTTC
CASSHTTGDGYTF
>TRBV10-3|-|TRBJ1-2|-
TGTGCCATCAGTTTGGAAGGAATCTATGGCTACACCTTC
CAISLEGIYGYTF
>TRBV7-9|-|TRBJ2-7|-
TGTGCCAGCAGCCCTGGGACGCCCGGCTACGAGCAGTACTTC
CASSPGTPGYEQYF
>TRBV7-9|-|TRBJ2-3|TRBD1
TGTGCCAGCAGCTTACATACAGGGGGCCGCACAGATACGCAGTATTTT
CASSLHTGGRTDTQYF